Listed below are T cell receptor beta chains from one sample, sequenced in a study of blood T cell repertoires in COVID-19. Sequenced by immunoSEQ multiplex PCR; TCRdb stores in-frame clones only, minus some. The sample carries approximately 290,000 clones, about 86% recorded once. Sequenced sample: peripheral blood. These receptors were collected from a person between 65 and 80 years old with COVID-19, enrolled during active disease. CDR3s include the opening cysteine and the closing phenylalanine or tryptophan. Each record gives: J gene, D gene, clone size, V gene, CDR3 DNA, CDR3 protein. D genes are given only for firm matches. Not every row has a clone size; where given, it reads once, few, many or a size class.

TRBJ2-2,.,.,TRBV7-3,TGTGCCAGCAGCTCCTCGGGACAAGGGAAGCTGTTTTTT,CASSSSGQGKLFF
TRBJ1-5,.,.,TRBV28,TGTGCCAGCAGTTCCGCAGTCACCCAGCATTTT,CASSSAVTQHF
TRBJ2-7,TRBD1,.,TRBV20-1,TGCAGTGCTAGTCGCCCAGGGGGCTCCTACGAGCAGTACTTC,CSASRPGGSYEQYF
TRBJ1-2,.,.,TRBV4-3,TGCGCCAGCAGCCAAGGTGATTTTGCAGAAATACAGGGAGAAAACTATGGCTACACCTTC,CASSQGDFAEIQGENYGYTF
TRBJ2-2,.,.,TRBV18,TGTGCCAGCTCACCACCCAACTTGGTTACCGGGGAGCTGTTTTTT,CASSPPNLVTGELFF
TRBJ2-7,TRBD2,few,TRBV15,TGTGCCACCAGTCCAGCGGGATGGCGGGAGCAGTACTTC,CATSPAGWREQYF
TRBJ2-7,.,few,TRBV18,TGTGCCAGCTCACCATTATCGTCCTACGAGCAGTACTTC,CASSPLSSYEQYF
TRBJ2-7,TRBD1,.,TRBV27,TGTGCCAGCAGTTTGTTGGGACAGACCTACGAGCAGTACTTC,CASSLLGQTYEQYF
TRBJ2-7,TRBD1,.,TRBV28,TGTGCCAGCAGTCTCCTCCGGGACAGTACCCCCTACGAGCAGTACTTC,CASSLLRDSTPYEQYF
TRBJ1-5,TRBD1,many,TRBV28,TGTGCCAGCAAACAGACAGGGTTAAGGGTGGGCAATCAGCCCCAGCATTTT,CASKQTGLRVGNQPQHF
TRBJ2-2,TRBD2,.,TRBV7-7,TGTGCCAGCAGCTTATCGCTAGCGGGACTGGGAGGGGAGCTGTTTTTT,CASSLSLAGLGGELFF
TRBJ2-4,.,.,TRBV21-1,TGTGCCAGCAGCAAAAAGGGACAGACAGCCAAAAACATTCAGTACTTC,CASSKKGQTAKNIQYF
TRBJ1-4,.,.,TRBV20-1,TGCAGTGCTAGTGGGAGAGCGGGGGTATTCAGAACTAATGAAAAACTGTTTTTT,CSASGRAGVFRTNEKLFF
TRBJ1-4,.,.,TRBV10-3,TGTGCCATCAGTGATATACTACAGGGCCATTATGAAAAACTGTTTTTT,CAISDILQGHYEKLFF
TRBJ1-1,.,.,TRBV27,TGTGCCAGCAGTTTATTTGATAGAACTGAAGCTTTCTTT,CASSLFDRTEAFF
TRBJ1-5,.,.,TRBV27,TGTGCCAGCAGTAGGGGGGGTTGGCCATCCTATAGCAATCAGCCCCAGCATTTT,CASSRGGWPSYSNQPQHF
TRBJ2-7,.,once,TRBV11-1,TGTGCCAGCAGCTTGGACAGACACTACGAGCAGTACTTC,CASSLDRHYEQYF
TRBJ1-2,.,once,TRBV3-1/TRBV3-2,TGTGCCAGCAGCCAAGGACCAGGCTCCAACTATGGCTACACCTTC,CASSQGPGSNYGYTF
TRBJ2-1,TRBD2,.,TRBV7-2,TGTGCCAGCAGCTTAGCTTCCGGGAGGGCCAAAGGGGAGCAGTTCTTC,CASSLASGRAKGEQFF
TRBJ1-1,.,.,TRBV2,TGTGCCAGCACGAAACAGGGTCAGGACACTGAAGCTTTCTTT,CASTKQGQDTEAFF
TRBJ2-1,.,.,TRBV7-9,TGTGCCAGCAGCTCAGGACAGACTAGCATCAAAGGGGGCAATGAGCAGTTCTTC,CASSSGQTSIKGGNEQFF
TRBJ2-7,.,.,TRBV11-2,TGTGCCAGCAGCTACCCCGACAGCTACGAGCAGTACTTC,CASSYPDSYEQYF
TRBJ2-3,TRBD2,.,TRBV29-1,TGCAGCGTAACAGGGACTAGCGGGGGGGGTACAGATACGCAGTATTTT,CSVTGTSGGGTDTQYF
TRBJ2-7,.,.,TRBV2,TGTGCCAGCGGGGGCGGCTACGAGCAGTACTTC,CASGGGYEQYF
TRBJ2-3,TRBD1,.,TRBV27,TGTGCCAGCAGATGGACAGGGGGTTTGGATACGCAGTATTTT,CASRWTGGLDTQYF
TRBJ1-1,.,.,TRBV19,TGTGCCAGTAGTTTGAGGGGGAGCATGAACACTGAAGCTTTCTTT,CASSLRGSMNTEAFF
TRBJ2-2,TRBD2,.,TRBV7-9,TGTGCCAGCTCGGGACTAGCGGGAGTAGGCGGGGAGCTGTTTTTT,CASSGLAGVGGELFF
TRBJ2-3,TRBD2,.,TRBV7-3,TGTGCCAGCAGCCCGCGCAGCGGGGGAGGCACAGATACGCAGTATTTT,CASSPRSGGGTDTQYF
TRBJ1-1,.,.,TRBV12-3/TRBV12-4,TGTGCCAGCAGTTTAGGGGCAGTGAAAGCTTTCTTT,CASSLGAVKAFF
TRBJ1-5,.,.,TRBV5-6,TGTGCCAGCAGCTTGGGAGGGAGTCTGGCCCAGCATTTT,CASSLGGSLAQHF
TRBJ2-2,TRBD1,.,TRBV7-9,TGTGCCAGCAGCTTTGCAGGGGGCACCGGGGAGCTGTTTTTT,CASSFAGGTGELFF
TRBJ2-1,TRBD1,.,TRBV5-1,TGCGCCAGCAGCTTCACCGGGACAGGGGGCTTGAATGAGCAGTTCTTC,CASSFTGTGGLNEQFF
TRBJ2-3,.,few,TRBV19,TGTGCCAGTAGCACGGACAGTCGCACAGATACGCAGTATTTT,CASSTDSRTDTQYF
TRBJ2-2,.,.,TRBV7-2,TGTGCCAGCAGCTTCTCGGGGGTCAACACCGGGGAGCTGTTTTTT,CASSFSGVNTGELFF
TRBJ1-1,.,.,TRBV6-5,TGTGCCAGCAGTTACTGGGGCAGGATGAACACTGAAGCTTTCTTT,CASSYWGRMNTEAFF
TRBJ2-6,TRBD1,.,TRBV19,TGTGCCAGTAGTACCCGGGACAGGGTTCCCCAATTTAGCTCTGGGGCCAACGTCCTGACTTTC,CASSTRDRVPQFSSGANVLTF
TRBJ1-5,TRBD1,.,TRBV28,TGTGCCAGCAGTGGGACAGTATGGAATCAGCCCCAGCATTTT,CASSGTVWNQPQHF
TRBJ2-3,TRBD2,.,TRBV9,TGTGCCAGCCAGGCGGGGGGGGCGCAGGCAGATACGCAGTATTTT,CASQAGGAQADTQYF
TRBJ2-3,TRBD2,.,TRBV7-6,TGTGCCAGCAGCGGGGGACTAGCGGGAGCTTTTACGCAGTATTTT,CASSGGLAGAFTQYF
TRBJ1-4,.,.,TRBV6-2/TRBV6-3,TGTGCCAGCAGCCCCCATAGGAGGTCTAATGAAAAACTGTTTTTT,CASSPHRRSNEKLFF